These 6 T cell receptor beta chains came from one sample sequenced in a study of graft-versus-host responses after intestinal transplantation. Processing released intraepithelial and lamina propria lymphocytes from the graft tissue. Method: immunoSEQ multiplex PCR; TCRdb's copy keeps in-frame clones and lacks some. The repertoire includes about 15,000 clones, 74% of them detected once, and 3% to 4.5% sits in the top ten. The sample here was ileum tissue, taken 14 days after transplant. These receptors were obtained from a human patient who received an intestinal transplant, so some T cells may come from the graft donor.

This clone was detected a few times. The chain is built from TRBV7-3 and TRBJ2-1; 9 bases agree with TRBD1. CDR1 and CDR2 from the germline V gene are SGHTA and FQGTGA. Trimming cost V 3 bases and J 10 bases; bases outside gene matches: 10. The CDR3 loop spans 15 amino acids. CDR3 coding DNA: TGTGCCAGCAGCTTTACAGGGGGCGGTGAACCGGAGCAGTTCTTC. Protein product: CASSFTGGGEPEQFF.

J is TRBJ1-5 and V is TRBV7-2; D is unclear. V was shortened by 5 bases and J by 6 bases, with 8 bases between the two germline ends. Germline V gene sequence: CDR1 SGHTA, CDR2 FQGNSA. CDR3 length: 12 amino acids. Here the CDR3 reads CASSSLFQPQHF. Here the CDR3 DNA reads TGTGCCAGCAGCAGCCTCTTTCAGCCCCAGCATTTT. Using reference TRBV7-2 and TRBJ1-5 for the parts outside the CDR3, the full variable domain is GAGVSQSPSNKVTEKGKDVELRCDPISGHTALYWYRQSLGQGLEFLIYFQGNSAPDKSGLPSDRFSAERTGGSVSTLTIQRTQQEDSAVYLCASSSLFQPQHFGDGTRLSIL.

The chain has TRBV27 and TRBJ2-5, with 11 bases matching TRBD1. The CDR3 has 15 residues. The germline CDR1 and CDR2 sequences are MNHEY and SMNVEV (reference sequence). The V gene end was trimmed by 5 bases and the J gene end by 5 bases; junction bases not matched to a gene: 7. The chain's CDR3 is CASSRGQGASETQYF. As DNA, the CDR3 is TGTGCCAGCAGTCGCGGACAGGGGGCGTCTGAGACCCAGTACTTC.

The genes are TRBV6-5 and TRBJ1-6, with D tentatively TRBD1 (6 bases). V was shortened by 5 bases and J by 8 bases, with 13 bases between the two germline ends. Germline V gives CDR1 MNHEY, CDR2 SVGAGI. CDR3 size: 14 residues. The CDR3 sequence: CASSTQGRDSPLHF. The CDR3 coding sequence is TGTGCCAGCAGTACACAGGGTAGGGATTCACCCCTCCACTTT.

This clone was seen just once. CDR3 sequence: CASSPSQVSGANVLTF. The CDR3, as DNA: TGTGCCAGCTCACCGTCACAGGTCTCTGGGGCCAACGTCCTGACTTTC. V and J are TRBV18 and TRBJ2-6; perhaps TRBD1 as D (5 bases). This CDR3 region has 16 residues. Trimming took 3 bases from V and 0 from J, leaving 9 bases between them. Germline CDR1 is KGHSH and CDR2 is LQKENI.

The V and J genes are TRBV5-1 and TRBJ2-2; TRBD2 is a possible D gene (5 bases). The V end was cut by 0 bases, the J end by 0 bases, with 6 bases between. Germline values: CDR1 SGHRS, CDR2 YFSETQ. The CDR3 spans 15 residues. CDR3 region: CASSLVGTNTGELFF. The CDR3 nucleotides read TGCGCCAGCAGCTTGGTCGGGACGAACACCGGGGAGCTGTTTTTT.